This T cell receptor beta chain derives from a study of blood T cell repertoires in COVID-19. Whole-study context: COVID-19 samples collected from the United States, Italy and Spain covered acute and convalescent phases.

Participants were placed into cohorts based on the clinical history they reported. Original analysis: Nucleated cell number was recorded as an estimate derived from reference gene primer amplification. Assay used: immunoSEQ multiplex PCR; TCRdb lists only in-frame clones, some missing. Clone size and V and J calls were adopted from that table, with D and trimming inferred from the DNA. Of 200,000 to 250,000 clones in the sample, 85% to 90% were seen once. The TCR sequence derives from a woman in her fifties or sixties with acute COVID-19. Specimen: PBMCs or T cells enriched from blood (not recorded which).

This CDR3 is CAWSGDSNYGYTF. The CDR3, as DNA: TGTGCCTGGAGTGGCGACAGTAACTATGGCTACACCTTC. This chain connects TRBV30 to TRBJ1-2; D may be TRBD1 (5 bases). CDR1 and CDR2 (germline): GTSNPN, SVGIG (reference sequence). V was trimmed by 1 base and J by 1 base, leaving 7 bases between them. This CDR3 region has 13 residues.